The rows below give T cell receptor beta chains drawn from one sample of a study of cytomegalovirus exposure and HLA in healthy donors. Assay used: immunoSEQ multiplex PCR; TCRdb lists only in-frame clones, some missing. The data hold 150,000 to 200,000 clones, with about 85% observed a single time. Sequences were obtained from PBMCs. These TCRs come from a man aged 18 to 35 in good health and CMV-seropositive. The CDR3 runs from the conserved cysteine through the conserved F or W. The D gene is left open where the match is weak. For some rows the clone size is stated as once, few or many, or as a class when expanded; others skip it.

clone_size j_call v_call d_call cdr3_length cdr3_nt cdr3_aa
. TRBJ1-1 TRBV2 . 12 TGTGCCAGCAAATCTACCAGGGAGGGAGCTTTCTTT CASKSTREGAFF
. TRBJ1-1 TRBV9 TRBD1 14 TGTGCCAGCAGCGTCCAGGGGGAGAACACTGAAGCTTTCTTT CASSVQGENTEAFF
. TRBJ1-5 TRBV19 TRBD1 14 TGTGCCAGTAGGGGGGACAGGGGAGGACAGCCCCAGCATTTT CASRGDRGGQPQHF
. TRBJ1-6 TRBV6-1 TRBD1 14 TGTGCCAGCAAATCAGGGGGAATAGGTTCACCCCTCCACTTT CASKSGGIGSPLHF
few TRBJ2-3 TRBV2 . 16 TGTGCCAGCAGTGAAGCGGGGCGCCACATCACAGATACGCAGTATTTT CASSEAGRHITDTQYF
. TRBJ1-6 TRBV2 . 16 TGTGCCAGCAGTGAAGAATTCGGCTCCTATAATTCACCCCTCCACTTT CASSEEFGSYNSPLHF
. TRBJ2-3 TRBV23-1 TRBD1 16 TGCGCCAGCAGGGAGGGACAGGGTTGCCGCACAGATACGCAGTATTTT CASREGQGCRTDTQYF
. TRBJ2-5 TRBV7-3 . 14 TGTGCCAGCAGCTTATCGGGGAACCAAGAGACCCAGTACTTC CASSLSGNQETQYF
. TRBJ2-1 TRBV5-1 . 12 TGCGCCAGCACGCAGGGGCCCGATGAGCAGTTCTTC CASTQGPDEQFF
. TRBJ1-1 TRBV5-1 . 14 TGCGCCAGCACGAGAGGCGGGGAGCTCACTGAAGCTTTCTTT CASTRGGELTEAFF
. TRBJ2-1 TRBV27 TRBD2 18 TGTGCCAGCAGTTTATCGGCGGGGGGGCTAAGCTCCTACAATGAGCAGTTCTTC CASSLSAGGLSSYNEQFF
. TRBJ2-2 TRBV25-1 TRBD2 15 TGTGCCAGCAGCGGACTAGCGGGAGGCACCGGGGAGCTGTTTTTT CASSGLAGGTGELFF
. TRBJ1-4 TRBV6-5 TRBD1 14 TGTGCCAGCAAGACGACAGGGGGCATTGAAAAACTGTTTTTT CASKTTGGIEKLFF
. TRBJ1-1 TRBV27 . 14 TGTGCCAGCAGCATGGAGGGGGGGGGCACTGAAGCTTTCTTT CASSMEGGGTEAFF
. TRBJ1-6 TRBV10-2 . 16 TGCGCCAGCAGTAGGGGACACGGGAAGCTCCATTCACCCCTCCACTTT CASSRGHGKLHSPLHF
few TRBJ2-7 TRBV6-1 TRBD2 14 TGTGCCAGCAGCCCGGGACTAGCCGCATACGAGCAGTACTTC CASSPGLAAYEQYF
. TRBJ2-1 TRBV13 TRBD2 17 TGTGCCAGCAGCCCCCAAGGACTAGCGGGGGGGCGTGGTGAGCAGTTCTTC CASSPQGLAGGRGEQFF
. TRBJ2-7 TRBV29-1 . 13 TGCAGCGTTGAATCCGGCAAGGGGGTCGAGCAGTACTTC CSVESGKGVEQYF
. TRBJ1-2 TRBV6-5 TRBD1 13 TGTGCCAGCAGCAGGGGGCAGGCCTATGGCTACACCTTC CASSRGQAYGYTF
. TRBJ2-1 TRBV9 . 15 TGTGCCAGCAGCGTAGAGGGCCTAGCCCAGGATGAGCAGTTCTTC CASSVEGLAQDEQFF
. TRBJ2-5 TRBV29-1 . 14 TGCAGCGTTGATACGGGAGTCCCGCCAGAGACCCAGTACTTC CSVDTGVPPETQYF
few TRBJ1-1 TRBV9 . 13 TGTGCCAGCAGCGCCAGAGGAACCACTGAAGCTTTCTTT CASSARGTTEAFF
. TRBJ2-7 TRBV7-8 TRBD2 15 TGTGCCAGCAGCTCCCTAGCGGGGGGTACCTACGAGCAGTACTTC CASSSLAGGTYEQYF
. TRBJ1-1 TRBV5-1 TRBD1 13 TGCGCCAGCAGGGGGACAGGGGTCACTGAAGCTTTCTTT CASRGTGVTEAFF
. TRBJ2-7 TRBV6-1 . 14 TGTGCCAGCAGTCTAGACTCCACCAAGTACGAGCAGTACTTC CASSLDSTKYEQYF
. TRBJ1-4 TRBV28 . 14 TGTGCCAGCAGTTTAGGCCGGAACGGGGAAAAACTGTTTTTT CASSLGRNGEKLFF
. TRBJ2-1 TRBV2 TRBD2 15 TGTGCCAGCAGTCCTTACGGCGGGAGTCTGGGTGAGCAGTTCTTC CASSPYGGSLGEQFF
. TRBJ2-7 TRBV4-1 TRBD2 15 TGCGCCAGCAGCCACTCAGCGGGAGCCAACTACGAGCAGTACTTC CASSHSAGANYEQYF
. TRBJ2-1 TRBV7-2 . 14 TGTGCCAGCAGCTTAGTTCCCGGGTTCAATGAGCAGTTCTTC CASSLVPGFNEQFF
few TRBJ1-2 TRBV5-1 . 11 TGCGCCAGCAGCGGCGGCTATGGCTACACCTTC CASSGGYGYTF
. TRBJ2-2 TRBV11-3 TRBD2 13 TGTGCCAGCAGCCACCCGGGGGGCGGGGAGCTGTTTTTT CASSHPGGGELFF
. TRBJ1-3 TRBV6-6 . 16 TGTGCCAGCAGTTACTCGAGTGACAATGCAGGAAACACCATATATTTT CASSYSSDNAGNTIYF
few TRBJ2-1 TRBV5-4 TRBD2 15 TGTGCCAGCAGCTCGGCCGGGACTAGTGGCGATGAGCAGTTCTTC CASSSAGTSGDEQFF
. TRBJ2-3 TRBV2 TRBD2 13 TGTGCCACAAAGCGGGGGGGCACAGATACGCAGTATTTT CATKRGGTDTQYF
few TRBJ1-2 TRBV5-3 . 14 TGTGCCAGAAGCTTCTGCAGGGCCCACTATGGCTACACCTTC CARSFCRAHYGYTF
once TRBJ1-2 TRBV19 . 12 TGTGCCAGTAGCGGCGGGGCCTCTGACTACACCTTC CASSGGASDYTF
. TRBJ1-2 TRBV30 TRBD1 13 TGTGCCTACCACAGGGGGCAGAGGTATGGCTACACCTTC CAYHRGQRYGYTF
. TRBJ2-7 TRBV15 . 14 TGTGCCACCAGCAGAGACAGGGGGGTGGGTGAGCAGTACTTC CATSRDRGVGEQYF
. TRBJ2-1 TRBV9 . 15 TGTGCCAGCAGCGTAGAAGGCACTAGTTCGGATGAGCAGTTCTTC CASSVEGTSSDEQFF
once TRBJ1-3 TRBV5-6 . 15 TGTGCCAGCAGCTTGTTGACAGCTTCTGGAAACACCATATATTTT CASSLLTASGNTIYF
. TRBJ1-1 TRBV18 . 14 TGTGCCAGCTCACCAGGGGAAGGGAGCACTGAAGCTTTCTTT CASSPGEGSTEAFF
. TRBJ2-7 TRBV11-2 TRBD2 17 TGTGCCAGCAGCTTAGAACCTAGCGGGGATCTCGGGGGGGAGCAGTACTTC CASSLEPSGDLGGEQYF
. TRBJ1-2 TRBV9 . 14 TGTGCCAGCAGCGTAGATCCCGGGTCCTATGGCTACACCTTC CASSVDPGSYGYTF
. TRBJ2-1 TRBV29-1 TRBD1 13 TGCAGCGTTGTTGCCGGGACAGAGAATGAGCAGTTCTTC CSVVAGTENEQFF
once TRBJ2-1 TRBV11-2 . 16 TGTGCCAGCAGCCCACCCTTGCGGTTCCTCTACAATGAGCAGTTCTTC CASSPPLRFLYNEQFF
once TRBJ1-2 TRBV6-1 TRBD1 14 TGTGCCAGCAGCCCCAGGGGGCTCGGCTATGGCTACACCTTC CASSPRGLGYGYTF
. TRBJ1-5 TRBV4-1 . 13 TGCGCCAGCAGCCAAGAGACGGGACAGCCCCAGCATTTT CASSQETGQPQHF
. TRBJ1-2 TRBV7-2 . 17 TGTGCCAGCAGTTCCCCGGGGAGGGGGGTCCTGACCTATGGCTACACCTTC CASSSPGRGVLTYGYTF
. TRBJ2-5 TRBV7-8 . 14 TGTGCCAGCAGCCGTACAGGGTCCCAAGAGACCCAGTACTTC CASSRTGSQETQYF
. TRBJ1-4 TRBV5-6 . 14 TGTGCCAGCAGCTTGGGGGCAAACAATGAAAAACTGTTTTTT CASSLGANNEKLFF
. TRBJ1-4 TRBV28 TRBD1 12 TGTGCCAGCAGTTACAGGGACAGAGGACTGTTTTTT CASSYRDRGLFF
. TRBJ1-1 TRBV28 . 15 TGTGCCAGCAGCATAGGGGGGGCGCATATCACTGAAGCTTTCTTT CASSIGGAHITEAFF
once TRBJ1-1 TRBV28 . 14 TGTGCCAGCAGGCCGGTGGGCATGAACACTGAAGCTTTCTTT CASRPVGMNTEAFF